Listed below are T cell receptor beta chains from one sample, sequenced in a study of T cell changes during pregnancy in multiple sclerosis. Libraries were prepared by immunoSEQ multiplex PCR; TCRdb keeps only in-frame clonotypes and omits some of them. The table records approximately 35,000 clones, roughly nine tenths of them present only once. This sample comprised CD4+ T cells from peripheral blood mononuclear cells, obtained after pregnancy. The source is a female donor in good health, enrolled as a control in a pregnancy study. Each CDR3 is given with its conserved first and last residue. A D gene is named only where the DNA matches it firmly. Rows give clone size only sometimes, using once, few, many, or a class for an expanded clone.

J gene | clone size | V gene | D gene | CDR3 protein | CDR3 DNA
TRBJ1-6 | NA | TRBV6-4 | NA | CASSDSSNSPLHF | TGTGCCAGCAGTGACTCTAGTAATTCACCCCTCCACTTT
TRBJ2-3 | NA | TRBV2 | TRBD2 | CASFKGRLAGSTDTQYF | TGTGCCAGCTTCAAAGGCAGACTAGCGGGGAGCACAGATACGCAGTATTTT
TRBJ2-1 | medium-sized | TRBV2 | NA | CASSETTRGEQFF | TGTGCCAGCAGTGAAACGACTCGAGGGGAGCAGTTCTTC
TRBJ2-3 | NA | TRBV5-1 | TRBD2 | CASSQNPGLEPSTDTQYF | TGCGCCAGCAGCCAGAATCCGGGACTAGAACCTAGCACAGATACGCAGTATTTT
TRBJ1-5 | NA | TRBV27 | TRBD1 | CASSSRTGLSNQPQHF | TGTGCCAGCAGTTCCAGGACAGGCCTTAGCAATCAGCCCCAGCATTTT
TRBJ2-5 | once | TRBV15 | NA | CATSTGFKTQYF | TGTGCGACGTCGACAGGCTTCAAGACCCAGTACTTC
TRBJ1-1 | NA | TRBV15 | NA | CATSTPGRAEAFF | TGTGCCACCAGCACCCCGGGGAGGGCTGAAGCTTTCTTT
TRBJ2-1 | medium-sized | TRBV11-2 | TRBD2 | CASSPTSGVYNEQFF | TGTGCCAGCAGCCCCACTAGCGGGGTCTACAATGAGCAGTTCTTC
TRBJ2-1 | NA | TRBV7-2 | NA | CASSPGSLAGYNEQFF | TGTGCCAGCAGCCCTGGAAGCCTAGCTGGGTACAATGAGCAGTTCTTC
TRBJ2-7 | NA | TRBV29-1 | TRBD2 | CSGSGTSSGEQYF | TGCAGCGGGTCGGGGACTAGCTCAGGAGAGCAGTACTTC
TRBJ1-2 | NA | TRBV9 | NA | CASSVVKGDYGYTF | TGTGCCAGCAGCGTAGTAAAGGGAGACTATGGCTACACCTTC
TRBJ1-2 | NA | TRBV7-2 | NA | CASSLSPGLYGYTF | TGTGCCAGCAGCTTATCCCCAGGCCTATATGGCTACACCTTC
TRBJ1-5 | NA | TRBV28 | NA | CASSRPGGTQPQHF | TGTGCCAGCAGTCGTCCGGGAGGTACACAGCCCCAGCATTTT
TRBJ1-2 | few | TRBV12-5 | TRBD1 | CASGLGDSYGYTF | TGTGCTAGTGGTTTGGGGGACAGTTATGGCTACACCTTC